These 32 T cell receptor beta chains came from one sample sequenced in a study of blood T cell repertoires in COVID-19. Clones were read by immunoSEQ multiplex PCR, and TCRdb kept only the in-frame ones, dropping some. In the table there are 430,000 or so clones, around 90% of which are singletons. Source material: peripheral blood. The source of these receptors is a man aged 18-30 years with COVID-19, enrolled during active disease.

J is TRBJ2-1 and V is TRBV12-5, with 10 bases fitting TRBD2. Germline loops: CDR1 LGHNT, CDR2 FRNRAP. With 4 bases clipped from V and 10 bases from J, the junction kept 13 bases outside the gene matches. The CDR3 covers 16 residues. The CDR3: CASGSPGLAWGGEQFF. The CDR3 DNA follows: TGTGCTAGTGGTTCCCCGGGACTAGCGTGGGGGGGGGAGCAGTTCTTC.

The chain couples TRBV12-2 to TRBJ2-4; the table's TRBD2 call for D was not verified on the DNA. TRBV12-2 is assigned pseudogene status. The CDR3 spans 17 residues. The CDR3 DNA reads TGTGCAAGTCGCTTAGGTCGTGGGGAGCTTTGGGGTGTCATTCAGTACTTC. Protein: CASRLGRGELWGVIQYF.

V and J are TRBV11-3 and TRBJ2-7, with a weak D call TRBD2 (5 bases). V was trimmed by 1 base and J by 7 bases, leaving 11 bases between them. Germline V gene sequence: CDR1 SGHNT, CDR2 YENEEA. The CDR3 spans 13 residues. The CDR3 sequence: CASSLGTLFEQYF. CDR3 bases: TGTGCCAGCAGCTTAGGGACTCTCTTTGAGCAGTACTTC.

About this clone itself: At one end, the junction sequence differs from germline, possibly due to a read error. V and J are TRBV6-5 and TRBJ2-3, with 7 bases matching TRBD2. This CDR3 spans 15 amino acids. CDR1 and CDR2 (germline): MNHEY, SVGAGI. The DNA of the CDR3 is TGTGCCAGCAGTGACTCCGGGGAGGGCCCAGATACGCAGTATTTT. This codes for CASSDSGEGPDTQYF.

The rearrangement joins TRBV9 to TRBJ2-7; TRBD2 matches 10 bases. With V trimmed by 0 bases and J by 7 bases, 7 bases remained unmatched. The CDR3 runs to 15 residues. Germline V gives CDR1 SGDLS, CDR2 YYNGEE. The CDR3 DNA sequence: TGTGCCAGCAGCGTAGCTGGACTAGCGGCGGAAGAGCAGTACTTC. Protein product: CASSVAGLAAEEQYF.

About this clone itself: Different DNA sequences within this sample yield the same CDR3. This chain uses TRBV18 with TRBJ2-7; possible D gene TRBD2, 6 bases. Trimming left V 2 bases short and J 4 bases short, with 6 bases between. This CDR3 spans 12 amino acids. Germline CDR1 is KGHSH and CDR2 is LQKENI. This CDR3 is CASSPGGYEQYF. The CDR3 bases are TGTGCCAGCTCACCAGGGGGGTACGAGCAGTACTTC. The complete variable domain, with remaining parts taken from reference TRBV18 and TRBJ2-7, reads NAGVMQNPRHLVRRRGQEARLRCSPMKGHSHVYWYRQLPEEGLKFMVYLQKENIIDESGMPKERFSAEFPKEGPSILRIQQVVRGDSAAYFCASSPGGYEQYFGPGTRLTVT.

This chain joins TRBV4-2 and TRBJ2-1; 9 bases fit TRBD2. Germline V lookup: CDR1 LGHNA, CDR2 YNFKEQ. The CDR3 is 16 amino acids. Trimming removed 0 bases from V and 8 bases from J; junction bases left unmatched: 8. The CDR3 sequence: CASSQEDAGGRDEQFF. CDR3 nucleotide sequence: TGTGCCAGCAGCCAAGAGGACGCGGGAGGGAGGGATGAGCAGTTCTTC.

V gene TRBV11-3 combines with J gene TRBJ2-1, with a possible D match to TRBD2 (6 bases). Germline V gene data show CDR1 as SGHNT and CDR2 as YENEEA. Trimming removed 1 base at V and 7 bases at J, with 14 bases between. This CDR3 spans 15 amino acids. CDR3 sequence: CASSLVPAAGNEQFF. The CDR3 region has the DNA TGTGCCAGCAGCTTAGTCCCAGCGGCGGGAAATGAGCAGTTCTTC.

This clone was seen only once. This chain joins TRBV15 and TRBJ2-7; the match to TRBD1 covers 10 bases. This CDR3 has 17 residues. V lost 0 bases and J lost 5; bases outside the gene matches: 10. CDR1 LNHNV and CDR2 YYDKDF come from the germline V gene (reference sequence). This CDR3 reads CATSRDSPGQGNHEQYF. The DNA for the CDR3 is TGTGCCACCAGCAGAGATTCTCCGGGACAGGGGAATCACGAGCAGTACTTC.

This chain's CDR3 is CASSAGQALYAFF. The CDR3, as DNA: TGTGCCAGCAGCGCAGGACAGGCTCTGTATGCTTTCTTT. This sequence joins TRBV11-2 and TRBJ1-1, with 7 bases matching TRBD1. CDR1 and CDR2 from the germline V gene are SGHAT and FQNNGV. V gave up 5 bases and J gave up 11 bases; unmatched junction bases: 11. The CDR3 sequence is 13 residues long.

The J gene is TRBJ2-7, the V gene TRBV27; no clear D. The CDR3 runs to 13 residues. The V end lost 3 bases, the J end lost 4 bases, and 10 bases lay between the germline ends. In germline, CDR1 is MNHEY, CDR2 SMNVEV (reference sequence). CDR3 sequence (DNA): TGTGCCAGCAGTTTGGTTTACGGTTACGAGCAGTACTTC. It translates to CASSLVYGYEQYF.

A word on this clone: Other DNA sequences within the sample encode an identical CDR3. V is TRBV3-1 (or the pseudogene TRBV3-2) and J is TRBJ2-7, with 11 nucleotides matching TRBD2. Germline assignment: CDR1 LGHDT and CDR2 YNNKEL (reference sequence). The CDR3 runs 15 residues. Germline trimming cut 4 bases from V and 2 bases from J; bases unmatched to any gene: 4. This CDR3 reads CASSPGTSGAYEQYF. The CDR3 region has the DNA TGTGCCAGCAGCCCTGGGACTAGCGGTGCCTACGAGCAGTACTTC.

The chain combines TRBV6-6 with TRBJ2-1, with a tentative D call TRBD2 (6 bases). Trimming left V 6 bases short and J 10 bases short, with 22 bases between. The germline V gene has CDR1 MNHNY and CDR2 SVGAGI (reference sequence). The CDR3 runs to 15 residues. CDR3 residues: CASRDGRDWRREQFF. CDR3 DNA: TGTGCCAGCAGAGACGGCAGGGACTGGAGGAGGGAGCAGTTCTTC.

This sequence joins TRBV28 and TRBJ2-5, with 9 bases matching TRBD1. The CDR3 sequence is 15 residues long. Germline V gives CDR1 MDHEN, CDR2 SYDVKM. After removal of 3 bases from V and 5 bases from J, the junction contained 7 bases not matched to a gene. The CDR3 DNA follows: TGTGCCAGCAGTTTGGCCGGGACAGGGCGGGAGACCCAGTACTTC. Encoded protein: CASSLAGTGRETQYF.

The CDR3 DNA follows: TGTGCCAGCACCGTGAGGGGGTCCGCAGATACGCAGTATTTT. Translating it yields CASTVRGSADTQYF. This rearrangement joins TRBV2 to TRBJ2-3, with D perhaps matching TRBD1 (6 bases). Trimming shortened V by 7 bases and J by 4 bases, and 15 bases separated the two germline ends. Germline lookup yields CDR1 SNHLY and CDR2 FYNNEI. This CDR3 is 14 amino acids long.

In DNA form, the CDR3 reads TGCGCCAGCAGCTTGGTGTTGGGACAGGGTCAAGGCTACACCTTC. Its translation is CASSLVLGQGQGYTF. The V call is TRBV5-1, the J call TRBJ1-2, with 9 positions matching TRBD1. CDR1 SGHRS and CDR2 YFSETQ come from the germline V gene. This CDR3 is 15 amino acids long. V shed 0 bases, J shed 8 bases, and the junction held 8 bases outside the gene matches.

J is TRBJ1-1 and V is TRBV29-1; D gene unclear. Trimming cost V 4 bases and J 7 bases, with 13 bases left between them. CDR1 and CDR2 from the germline V gene are SQVTM and ANQGSEA. The CDR3 is 12 residues long. The CDR3, as DNA: TGCAGCGTTGCCGCAACTTTTGGTGAAGCTTTCTTT. Protein: CSVAATFGEAFF. The full variable domain, its missing parts supplied by reference TRBV29-1 and TRBJ1-1, is SAVISQKPSRDICQRGTSLTIQCQVDSQVTMMFWYRQQPGQSLTLIATANQGSEATYESGFVIDKFPISRPNLTFSTLTVSNMSPEDSSIYLCSVAATFGEAFFGQGTRLTVV.

The CDR3 nucleotides are TGTGCCAGCAGCTCCCGGGACTGGCCGCAAGAGACCCAGTACTTC. It translates to CASSSRDWPQETQYF. This chain joins TRBV5-4 and TRBJ2-5; possible D gene TRBD2, 6 bases. V was clipped by 3 bases and J by 2 bases, with 14 bases between them. CDR1 SGHNT and CDR2 YYREEE come from the germline V gene (reference sequence). There are 15 residues in the CDR3. The whole variable domain, filled in from reference TRBV5-4 and TRBJ2-5, reads ETGVTQSPTHLIKTRGQQVTLRCSSQSGHNTVSWYQQALGQGPQFIFQYYREEENGRGNFPPRFSGLQFPNYSSELNVNALELDDSALYLCASSSRDWPQETQYFGPGTRLLVL.

This chain links TRBV27 with TRBJ2-3; 7 bases agree with TRBD2. The CDR3 spans 14 residues. Germline CDR1 reads MNHEY; CDR2 reads SMNVEV (reference sequence). V trimming: 1 base; J trimming: 6 bases; junction bases outside the gene matches: 4. CDR3 DNA: TGTGCCAGCAGTTTATTTGCGGGAGCCGATACGCAGTATTTT. It encodes CASSLFAGADTQYF.

J is TRBJ1-4 and V is TRBV18, with 7 bases that match TRBD1. Germline CDR1 and CDR2: KGHSH and LQKENI. V was clipped by 2 bases and J by 0 bases; unmatched bases: 3. This CDR3 is built from 16 residues. The CDR3 reads CASSPNRGSTNEKLFF. CDR3 in DNA: TGTGCCAGCTCACCAAACAGGGGATCAACTAATGAAAAACTGTTTTTT.

This chain connects TRBV18 to TRBJ2-7; a weak D match, TRBD1 (6 bases). CDR1 is KGHSH, CDR2 LQKENI, per germline. V lost 6 bases and J 3 bases, leaving 12 bases between the germline ends. The CDR3 is 13 amino acids. The DNA for the CDR3 is TGTGCCAGCTCCACGCGACAGGACTACGAGCAGTACTTC. Residues: CASSTRQDYEQYF.

The chain couples TRBV7-3 to TRBJ2-7; tentatively, D is TRBD2 (6 bases). Germline values: CDR1 SGHTA, CDR2 FQGTGA. The V end lost 3 bases, the J end lost 6 bases, and 15 bases lay between the germline ends. This CDR3 contains 14 residues. The CDR3 reads CASSFGPTSPEQYF. Written as DNA, the CDR3 is TGTGCCAGCAGCTTTGGACCGACTAGTCCCGAGCAGTACTTC.

CDR3 DNA sequence: TGTGCCACCAGCAGAGATATACAGGCGACAGCCTACGAGCAGTACTTC. It is translated as CATSRDIQATAYEQYF. This sequence joins TRBV15 and TRBJ2-7, with D tentatively TRBD1 (5 bases). CDR3 length: 16 residues. V was shortened by 0 bases and J by 2 bases, with 14 bases between the two germline ends. Germline CDR1 reads LNHNV; CDR2 reads YYDKDF (reference sequence).

This chain connects TRBV11-2 to TRBJ1-1; D is unclear. The germline gives CDR1 SGHAT, CDR2 FQNNGV. The CDR3 is 16 residues long. The ends were cut back, 0 bases at V and 5 bases at J, with 16 bases in the middle. Here the CDR3 DNA reads TGTGCCAGCAGCTTAGAGGTAGCGGTCTCGGGGACTGAAGCTTTCTTT. Its translation: CASSLEVAVSGTEAFF.

CDR3 region: CASSMGHGSYNEQFF. The CDR3 DNA sequence: TGTGCCAGTAGTATGGGGCATGGCTCCTACAATGAGCAGTTCTTC. V gene TRBV19 combines with J gene TRBJ2-1; D is possibly TRBD1 (5 bases). Germline V gene sequence: CDR1 LNHDA, CDR2 SQIVND (reference sequence). V lost 3 bases, J lost 0 bases, and 9 bases lay in between. The CDR3 extends over 15 amino acids.

V usage is TRBV4-1 and J usage is TRBJ2-1; a weak D match, TRBD2 (5 bases). Trimming took 4 bases from V and 3 from J, leaving 7 bases between them. The CDR3 has 13 amino acids. Germline CDR1 is MGHRA and CDR2 is YSYEKL. Written as DNA, the CDR3 is TGCGCCAGCAGCCCCACTAGCTACAATGAGCAGTTCTTC. This gives the protein CASSPTSYNEQFF.

The V and J genes are TRBV6-5 and TRBJ1-5; 7 bases match TRBD1. Germline V gene data show CDR1 as MNHEY and CDR2 as SVGAGI. This CDR3 comprises 14 residues. V dropped 2 bases and J dropped 6; count of bases not matched to a gene: 4. CDR3 sequence reads: CASSYRQGGQPQHF. The CDR3 region has the DNA TGTGCCAGCAGTTACCGACAGGGTGGTCAGCCCCAGCATTTT.

V is TRBV2 and J is TRBJ2-7; 8 bases agree with TRBD1. After removal of 4 bases from V and 1 base from J, the junction contained 6 bases not matched to a gene. Germline V lookup: CDR1 SNHLY, CDR2 FYNNEI. This CDR3 is built from 15 residues. CDR3 loop: CASSAGTGPSYEQYF. CDR3 bases: TGTGCCAGCAGTGCCGGGACAGGACCTTCCTACGAGCAGTACTTC.

This chain links TRBV7-2 with TRBJ2-1; 7 bases match TRBD2. The CDR3 is 15 amino acids. Germline V lookup: CDR1 SGHTA, CDR2 FQGNSA. The ends lost 6 bases at V and 6 bases at J; junction bases unmatched: 11. The CDR3 coding sequence is TGTGCCAGCAGGCAGCTGGCGGGAGCGCTCAATGAGCAGTTCTTC. Amino acids: CASRQLAGALNEQFF.

V gene TRBV19 combines with J gene TRBJ2-3, with TRBD1 identical over 7 bases. V lost 3 bases and J lost 0; bases outside the gene matches: 6. Germline lookup yields CDR1 LNHDA and CDR2 SQIVND (reference sequence). The CDR3 runs 16 residues. The CDR3 reads CASSIRTGPSTDTQYF. CDR3 DNA: TGTGCCAGTAGTATTCGGACAGGACCTAGCACAGATACGCAGTATTTT.

The genes are TRBV6-5 and TRBJ2-6; 9 nucleotides match TRBD1. This CDR3 has 15 amino acids. Trimming at V came to 7 bases and at J to 3 bases, leaving 4 bases not matched to a gene. Germline-derived CDR1 and CDR2 are MNHEY and SVGAGI. The CDR3 here is CASTSDRGGANVLTF. DNA of the CDR3: TGTGCCAGCACCTCGGACAGGGGTGGGGCCAACGTCCTGACTTTC.

This clone was counted a single time. The chain carries TRBV28 and TRBJ1-2, with D possibly TRBD1 on 6 matching bases. V lost 3 bases, J lost 8 bases, and 16 bases lay in between. CDR1 is MDHEN and CDR2 is SYDVKM in the germline V gene. There are 14 residues in the CDR3. The CDR3 reads CASSFGGGTRGYTF. The CDR3, as DNA: TGTGCCAGCAGTTTCGGGGGAGGGACAAGGGGCTACACCTTC.